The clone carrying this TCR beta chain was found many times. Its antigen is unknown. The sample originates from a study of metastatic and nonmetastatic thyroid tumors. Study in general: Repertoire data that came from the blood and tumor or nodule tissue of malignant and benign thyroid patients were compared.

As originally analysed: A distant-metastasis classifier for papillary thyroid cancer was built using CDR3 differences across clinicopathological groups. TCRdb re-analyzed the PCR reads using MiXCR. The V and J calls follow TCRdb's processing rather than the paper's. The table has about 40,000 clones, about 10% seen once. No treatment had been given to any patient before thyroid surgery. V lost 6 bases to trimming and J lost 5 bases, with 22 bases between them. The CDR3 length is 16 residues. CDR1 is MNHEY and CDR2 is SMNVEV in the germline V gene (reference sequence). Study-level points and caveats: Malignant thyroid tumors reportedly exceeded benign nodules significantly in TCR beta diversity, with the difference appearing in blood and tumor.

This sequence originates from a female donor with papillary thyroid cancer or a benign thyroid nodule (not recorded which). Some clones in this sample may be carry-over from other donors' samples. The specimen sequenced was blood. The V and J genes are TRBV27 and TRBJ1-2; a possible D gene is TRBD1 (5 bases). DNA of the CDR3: TGTGCCAGCAGCCGGAAAGGGGCCTTCCCTCCTTATGGCTACACCTTC. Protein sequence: CASSRKGAFPPYGYTF.